The 30 T cell receptor beta chains below all came from one sample that was sequenced in a study of CD8+ T cells in alopecia areata. Following extraction, RNA underwent reverse transcription to cDNA, which served as the sequencing template. Using immunoSEQ multiplex PCR, the repertoire was profiled, and TCRdb retains in-frame clones only, with some absent. There are roughly 250,000 clones in the sample; roughly two thirds occur only once, and 1.2% lies in the top ten. The sequenced sample was CD4+ T cells sorted from blood, obtained at week 0. The receptors were sampled from a human donor with alopecia areata.

The J gene is TRBJ2-7, the V gene TRBV6-6; TRBD1 matches 8 bases. The V gene's germline CDR1 is MNHNY and CDR2 SVGAGI (reference sequence). V shed 6 bases, J shed 5 bases, and the junction held 3 bases outside the gene matches. The CDR3 is 12 residues long. CDR3 sequence: CASSSDRDEQYF. DNA for the CDR3: TGTGCCAGCAGCTCGGACAGGGACGAGCAGTACTTC.

The chain links TRBV25-1 to TRBJ2-7; D is unclear. The CDR3 is 14 residues long. Germline V CDR1 and CDR2: MGHDK, SYGVNS. V was trimmed by 8 bases and J by 3 bases, leaving 17 bases between them. The CDR3 nucleotides are TGTGCCAGCCTGTTAACGGACCATATCTACGAGCAGTACTTC. Translating gives CASLLTDHIYEQYF.

This clone was seen more than once but under ten times. The V call is TRBV5-1, the J call TRBJ1-1; D is undetermined. In germline, CDR1 is SGHRS, CDR2 YFSETQ. V was shortened by 1 base and J by 3 bases, with 10 bases between the two germline ends. This CDR3 region has 14 residues. The CDR3 sequence: CASSLRAGHTEAFF. In nucleotides, the CDR3 is TGCGCCAGCAGCTTGCGAGCGGGTCACACTGAAGCTTTCTTT.

The V and J genes are TRBV5-1 and TRBJ2-1; D gene unclear. The CDR3 length is 13 residues. Per germline, CDR1 SGHRS and CDR2 YFSETQ. V shed 0 bases and J shed 10 bases, with 11 bases lying between them. The CDR3 DNA follows: TGCGCCAGCAGCTTGGCCCATGGGCCGGAGCAGTTCTTC. Encoded protein: CASSLAHGPEQFF.

This chain uses TRBV4-2 with TRBJ2-7; TRBD2 matches 7 bases. Losses at the gene ends were 4 bases for V and 0 bases for J; bases not matched to a gene: 6. CDR1 is LGHNA and CDR2 is YNFKEQ in the germline V gene. This CDR3 spans 15 amino acids. Written as DNA, the CDR3 is TGTGCCAGCAGCCCTTTACTAGCGAGCTCCTACGAGCAGTACTTC. It is translated as CASSPLLASSYEQYF.

The sample holds a few counts of this clone. The V and J genes are TRBV29-1 and TRBJ2-4, with 8 bases fitting TRBD1. The V segment lost 6 bases and the J segment 5 bases; nucleotides outside the gene matches: 15. The germline gives CDR1 SQVTM, CDR2 ANQGSEA. The CDR3 spans 16 residues. The chain's CDR3 is CSVATGQGRAENIQYF. Written as DNA, the CDR3 is TGCAGCGTCGCTACCGGACAGGGACGAGCGGAAAACATTCAGTACTTC. The whole variable domain, remainder taken from reference TRBV29-1 and TRBJ2-4, is SAVISQKPSRDICQRGTSLTIQCQVDSQVTMMFWYRQQPGQSLTLIATANQGSEATYESGFVIDKFPISRPNLTFSTLTVSNMSPEDSSIYLCSVATGQGRAENIQYFGAGTRLSVL.

The chain combines TRBV27 with TRBJ2-5; D is ambiguous. Germline CDR1 reads MNHEY; CDR2 reads SMNVEV (reference sequence). The CDR3 runs to 13 residues. V was shortened by 7 bases and J by 7 bases, with 16 bases between the two germline ends. The CDR3 DNA reads as TGTGCCAGCACCGGTACCGGCGAAGGGACCCAGTACTTC. Its protein product is CASTGTGEGTQYF.

This clone was detected once. The rearrangement links TRBV29-1 to TRBJ2-6; 11 bases are a match to TRBD1. The CDR3 runs to 16 residues. J lost 4 bases, V lost 6 bases, and 8 bases had no gene match. CDR1 and CDR2 (germline): SQVTM, ANQGSEA. CDR3 bases: TGCAGCGTCCTGGACAGGGGGCTGGGAGGGGCCAACGTCCTGACTTTC. Its translation: CSVLDRGLGGANVLTF.

The chain is built from TRBV5-4 and TRBJ2-3, with 10 bases that match TRBD2. This CDR3 spans 14 amino acids. Looked up from germline, CDR1 is SGHNT and CDR2 is YYREEE (reference sequence). After removal of 1 base from V and 6 bases from J, the junction contained 2 bases not matched to a gene. The CDR3 loop reads CASSLTSGADTQYF. In DNA, the CDR3 is TGTGCCAGCAGCTTGACTAGCGGGGCCGATACGCAGTATTTT.

V and J are TRBV9 and TRBJ2-2; 8 positions match TRBD2. The J segment lost 2 bases and the V segment lost 0 bases, leaving 9 bases of the junction unmatched. Germline-derived CDR1 and CDR2 are SGDLS and YYNGEE. The CDR3 runs to 18 residues. CDR3 loop: CASSVALVAGPNTGELFF. The CDR3 nucleotides are TGTGCCAGCAGCGTAGCTTTGGTAGCGGGGCCAAACACCGGGGAGCTGTTTTTT. Variable domain in full (rest from reference TRBV9 and TRBJ2-2): DSGVTQTPKHLITATGQRVTLRCSPRSGDLSVYWYQQSLDQGLQFLIQYYNGEERAKGNILERFSAQQFPDLHSELNLSSLELGDSALYFCASSVALVAGPNTGELFFGEGSRLTVL.

The chain has TRBV4-2 and TRBJ2-7, with unresolved D. Trimming removed 1 base from V and 9 bases from J, with 10 bases in between. The CDR3 contains 12 residues. CDR1 is LGHNA and CDR2 is YNFKEQ in the germline V gene. This CDR3 reads CASSQASGVQYF. The DNA of the CDR3 is TGTGCCAGCAGCCAAGCCTCGGGCGTGCAGTACTTC.

This clone was counted only a few times. The V gene is TRBV29-1, the J gene TRBJ1-1; 7 bases match TRBD1. Unmatched junction bases numbered 10, after V lost 7 bases and J lost 8 bases. The CDR3 has 12 amino acids. Germline V gene data show CDR1 as SQVTM and CDR2 as ANQGSEA. The CDR3 nucleotides read TGCAGCGCCTCGGGACAGTTCCCCGAAGCTTTCTTT. Its protein is CSASGQFPEAFF.

As regards this clone: At the DNA level, this CDR3 is encoded by other sequences in the same sample as well. The chain links TRBV30 to TRBJ2-5; D perhaps matches TRBD1 (7 bases). The length of the CDR3 is 14 residues. V dropped 2 bases and J dropped 5 bases, with 15 bases sitting between them. CDR1 is GTSNPN and CDR2 is SVGIG in the germline V gene (reference sequence). The CDR3 nucleotides are TGTGCCTGGAGTACCGGACCAGGGGGGGAGACCCAGTACTTC. As protein: CAWSTGPGGETQYF.

This clone was detected a few times. The CDR3 DNA is TGTGCCAGCGCTCTCTATGGGGGGAACACTGAAGCTTTCTTT. Residues: CASALYGGNTEAFF. The gene calls are TRBV7-2 and TRBJ1-1; the D gene is possibly TRBD1 (5 bases). The length of the CDR3 is 14 residues. Germline V gene sequence: CDR1 SGHTA, CDR2 FQGNSA. V gave up 8 bases and J gave up 1 base, with 14 bases separating them.

This clone showed up just a few times. The V and J genes are TRBV10-3 and TRBJ2-7; D unclear. Deletions cut 3 bases from V and 1 base from J, with 19 bases between. Germline V gene sequence: CDR1 ENHRY, CDR2 SYGVKD. The CDR3 loop spans 17 amino acids. This CDR3 reads CAISERIRSQQSYEQYF. The CDR3 nucleotides are TGTGCCATCAGTGAAAGGATACGGAGCCAACAATCCTACGAGCAGTACTTC.

This clone occurred a few times. J is TRBJ2-1 and V is TRBV7-2; 9 positions match TRBD1. CDR1 is SGHTA and CDR2 is FQGNSA in the germline V gene. The CDR3 runs 16 residues. Trimming took 1 base from V and 1 from J; bases not matched to a gene: 2. Here the CDR3 reads CASSLVGTGSYNEQFF. In DNA, the CDR3 is TGTGCCAGCAGCTTAGTGGGGACAGGGTCCTACAATGAGCAGTTCTTC. Full variable domain (rest looked up from reference TRBV7-2 and TRBJ2-1): GAGVSQSPSNKVTEKGKDVELRCDPISGHTALYWYRQSLGQGLEFLIYFQGNSAPDKSGLPSDRFSAERTGGSVSTLTIQRTQQEDSAVYLCASSLVGTGSYNEQFFGPGTRLTVL.

This clone occurred a few times. The V call is TRBV18, the J call TRBJ2-5; 10 bases align to TRBD1. CDR3 length: 14 amino acids. Germline assignment: CDR1 KGHSH and CDR2 LQKENI. Trimming took 3 bases from V and 3 from J; bases not matched to a gene: 1. The CDR3 bases are TGTGCCAGCTCACCCGGGACAGGGGAAGAGACCCAGTACTTC. It codes for CASSPGTGEETQYF.

J is TRBJ2-1 and V is TRBV7-2, with 10 bases fitting TRBD2. CDR3 length equals 15 residues. Germline trimming cut 4 bases from V and 7 bases from J; bases unmatched to any gene: 7. The V gene's germline CDR1 is SGHTA and CDR2 FQGNSA. The CDR3 region has the DNA TGTGCCAGCAGCTCTAGCGGGGGCACCGTTAATGAGCAGTTCTTC. Translated, it gives CASSSSGGTVNEQFF.

This clone was observed a handful of times. This chain uses TRBV2 with TRBJ1-2, with TRBD1 matching 7 bases. This CDR3 has 14 residues. The V gene end was trimmed by 0 bases and the J gene end by 4 bases; junction bases not matched to a gene: 2. Germline CDR1 SNHLY, CDR2 FYNNEI. As DNA, the CDR3 is TGTGCCAGCAGTGAAGCGGGGGACAGCTATGGCTACACCTTC. Residues: CASSEAGDSYGYTF.

The chain uses TRBV2 and TRBJ1-6, with D possibly matching TRBD1 (5 bases). Trimming left V 2 bases short and J 10 bases short, with 18 bases between. Germline-derived CDR1 and CDR2 are SNHLY and FYNNEI. The CDR3 has 16 residues. Here the CDR3 reads CASSERGAGPGSPLHF. CDR3 DNA sequence: TGTGCCAGCAGTGAACGGGGAGCAGGGCCGGGATCACCCCTCCACTTT.

There are a few counts of this clone. The rearrangement uses TRBV27 and TRBJ1-6, with 9 bases lining up with TRBD1. The length of the CDR3 is 17 residues. The trim removed 5 bases at V and 1 base at J, leaving 6 bases unmatched. Germline V gives CDR1 MNHEY, CDR2 SMNVEV (reference sequence). The CDR3, as DNA: TGTGCCAGCAGTCCCCGGGGACAGGGTTCCTATAATTCACCCCTCCACTTT. Protein product: CASSPRGQGSYNSPLHF.

There are a few counts of this clone. The rearrangement links TRBV9 to TRBJ2-2; D gene uncertain. Germline V gene sequence: CDR1 SGDLS, CDR2 YYNGEE. CDR3 length: 14 amino acids. Trimming cost V 4 bases and J 0 bases, with 7 bases left between them. The CDR3 DNA sequence: TGTGCCAGCAGCCCCCGGACGAACACCGGGGAGCTGTTTTTT. This sequence encodes CASSPRTNTGELFF. The variable domain in full, with the rest retrieved from reference TRBV9 and TRBJ2-2, is DSGVTQTPKHLITATGQRVTLRCSPRSGDLSVYWYQQSLDQGLQFLIQYYNGEERAKGNILERFSAQQFPDLHSELNLSSLELGDSALYFCASSPRTNTGELFFGEGSRLTVL.

This clone was seen a few times. The genes are TRBV29-1 and TRBJ2-2, with D unresolved. V was trimmed by 6 bases and J by 0 bases, leaving 11 bases between them. Per the germline V gene, CDR1 is SQVTM and CDR2 is ANQGSEA. The CDR3 totals 14 residues. The CDR3 DNA follows: TGCAGCGTGCGTCGGGCGGCGAACACCGGGGAGCTGTTTTTT. It specifies CSVRRAANTGELFF.

This chain uses TRBV6-5 with TRBJ1-5; no clear D. Trimming took off 2 bases at V and 4 bases at J, with 6 bases between the two ends. This CDR3 spans 13 amino acids. Germline V CDR1 and CDR2: MNHEY, SVGAGI. The CDR3 bases are TGTGCCAGCAGTTACAGGGAGAATCAGCCCCAGCATTTT. This gives the protein CASSYRENQPQHF.

The chain has TRBV30 and TRBJ1-5; 7 bases align to TRBD1. With 5 bases clipped from V and 5 bases from J, the junction kept 6 bases outside the gene matches. The CDR3 runs 13 residues. Germline V gene data show CDR1 as GTSNPN and CDR2 as SVGIG (reference sequence). The CDR3 here is CAWAQGEDQPQHF. The CDR3 region has the DNA TGTGCCTGGGCCCAGGGGGAGGATCAGCCCCAGCATTTT. The entire variable domain, with the rest obtained from reference TRBV30 and TRBJ1-5, is as follows: SQTIHQWPATLVQPVGSPLSLECTVEGTSNPNLYWYRQAAGRGLQLLFYSVGIGQISSEVPQNLSASRPQDRQFILSSKKLLLSDSGFYLCAWAQGEDQPQHFGDGTRLSIL.

The rearrangement links TRBV15 to TRBJ2-3; D call uncertain. The CDR3 extends over 14 amino acids. Trimming shortened V by 0 bases and J by 3 bases, and 7 bases separated the two germline ends. The germline V gene encodes CDR1 LNHNV and CDR2 YYDKDF (reference sequence). CDR3 DNA: TGTGCCACCAGCAGAGATAGGCGTACAGATACGCAGTATTTT. Translated, it gives CATSRDRRTDTQYF.

This rearrangement joins TRBV9 to TRBJ1-6; D uncertain. Trimming removed 0 bases at V and 7 bases at J, with 8 bases between. The germline V gene has CDR1 SGDLS and CDR2 YYNGEE. The CDR3 covers 14 residues. The CDR3 bases are TGTGCCAGCAGCGTAGTAGGCGGCAATTCACCCCTCCACTTT. As protein: CASSVVGGNSPLHF.

Only a few counts were recorded for this clone. The rearrangement joins TRBV2 to TRBJ1-5, with D uncertain. Germline V CDR1 and CDR2: SNHLY, FYNNEI. The CDR3 covers 12 residues. Trimming removed 3 bases at V and 7 bases at J, with 7 bases between. CDR3 nucleotides: TGTGCCAGCAGTGACGTGAGGCAGCCCCAGCATTTT. It codes for CASSDVRQPQHF.

The V and J genes are TRBV27 and TRBJ2-3; perhaps TRBD2 as D (7 bases). The CDR3 is made up of 16 amino acids. Germline V gene sequence: CDR1 MNHEY, CDR2 SMNVEV (reference sequence). Trimming took off 5 bases at V and 0 bases at J, with 15 bases between the two ends. As DNA, the CDR3 is TGTGCCAGCAGTCTTCAACGGGGGGCTAGCACAGATACGCAGTATTTT. Its protein is CASSLQRGASTDTQYF.

V is TRBV29-1 and J is TRBJ2-2; TRBD1 matches at 9 bases. The J segment lost 7 bases and the V segment lost 5 bases, leaving 11 bases of the junction unmatched. The CDR3 length is 15 residues. The V gene's germline CDR1 is SQVTM and CDR2 ANQGSEA. The DNA for the CDR3 is TGCAGCGTTAACGTTCGGACAGGGGTCGGCGGGGAGCTGTTTTTT. Its translation is CSVNVRTGVGGELFF.